These 31 T cell receptor beta chains came from one sample sequenced in a study of T cell repertoires in cytomegalovirus infection. Each CDR3 protein gets one entry after TCRdb re-called the reads with MiXCR. The sample includes 70,000 to 95,000 distinct CDR3 sequences, about 31% seen only once; the top ten take roughly 70%. Their antigen targets remain unknown. This specimen consisted of CD8+ T cells from cultured PBMCs, obtained from culture after CMV antigen stimulation. The source of these receptors is a human donor in good health (CMV status not recorded). Some clones in this sample may be carry-over from other donors' samples.

This clonotype was counted many times. J is TRBJ1-5 and V is TRBV7-8; TRBD1 matches 7 bases. Per germline, CDR1 SGHVS and CDR2 FQNEAQ. V was pared by 5 bases and J by 3 bases, with 7 bases of the junction left unmatched. The CDR3 sequence is 15 residues long. The CDR3 region is CASSPQTGNNQPQHF. CDR3 nucleotides: TGTGCCAGCAGCCCGCAGACAGGGAACAATCAGCCCCAGCATTTT.

This clonotype came up a few times. The V gene is TRBV3-1, the J gene TRBJ2-3, with 7 bases lining up with TRBD1. Germline CDR1 is LGHDT and CDR2 is YNNKEL (reference sequence). This CDR3 is 15 amino acids long. Trimming removed 5 bases from V and 1 base from J; junction bases left unmatched: 6. CDR3 sequence reads: CASSSGTVGTDTQYF. CDR3 coding DNA: TGTGCCAGCAGCTCCGGGACAGTCGGCACAGATACGCAGTATTTT.

CDR3 region: CASSLGGLYSEAFF. CDR3 bases: TGTGCCAGCAGTTTAGGGGGGCTTTACTCTGAAGCTTTCTTT. The chain recombines TRBV27 with TRBJ1-1; tentatively, D is TRBD1 (6 bases). CDR1 is MNHEY and CDR2 is SMNVEV in the germline V gene (reference sequence). There are 14 residues in the CDR3. Trimming removed 2 bases at V and 6 bases at J, with 13 bases between.

The rearrangement uses TRBV6-5 and TRBJ2-2, with D unresolved. Trimming stripped 0 bases from V and 1 base from J, with 9 bases between. The length of the CDR3 is 16 residues. Germline V gene lookup returns CDR1 MNHEY and CDR2 SVGAGI. The CDR3 DNA reads TGTGCCAGCAGTTACTCGGTAACGGGGAACACCGGGGAGCTGTTTTTT. This gives the protein CASSYSVTGNTGELFF.

This clonotype came up many times. This rearrangement joins TRBV12-3 or TRBV12-4 to TRBJ1-6; no definite D call. The V end was cut by 0 bases, the J end by 9 bases, with 6 bases between. CDR3 size: 13 residues. The CDR3, as DNA: TGTGCCAGCAGTTTAGCAGGTTCTTCACCCCTCCACTTT. The encoded protein is CASSLAGSSPLHF.

This clonotype was seen ten or more times. V gene TRBV27 combines with J gene TRBJ1-5; 7 bases fit TRBD1. CDR1 and CDR2 from the germline V gene are MNHEY and SMNVEV (reference sequence). The CDR3 sequence is 15 residues long. Trimming cost V 5 bases and J 3 bases; bases outside gene matches: 7. The CDR3 DNA is TGTGCCAGCAGTATGGGGACAGCTATCAATCAGCCCCAGCATTTT. Protein product: CASSMGTAINQPQHF.

The chain uses TRBV27 and TRBJ2-1; perhaps TRBD1 as D (6 bases). This CDR3 has 15 amino acids. Germline values: CDR1 MNHEY, CDR2 SMNVEV (reference sequence). V was cut by 5 bases and J by 4 bases, with 15 bases left in between. The CDR3 sequence: CASSPALQGYNEQFF. DNA of the CDR3: TGTGCCAGCAGTCCCGCCCTACAGGGTTACAATGAGCAGTTCTTC.

In regard to this clonotype: One base away lies a much larger clone, so this may be a sequencing read error. Lacking the conserved final phenylalanine or tryptophan, this CDR3 likely reflects a read error. The J gene is TRBJ1-5, the V gene TRBV5-5; D is possibly TRBD1 (6 bases). The CDR3 runs 15 residues. Trimming removed 5 bases at V and 7 bases at J, with 19 bases between. In germline, CDR1 is SGHKS, CDR2 YYEKEE (reference sequence). This CDR3 reads CASSRGWGPEQPQHS. The CDR3 nucleotides are TGTGCCAGCAGTCGGGGATGGGGGCCGGAACAGCCCCAGCATTCT.

CDR3 in DNA: TGTGCCACCAGTGGTCATCTGGGGGTAGCGGGGCCCTCGAACACCGGGGAGCTGTTTTTT. It is translated as CATSGHLGVAGPSNTGELFF. The chain has TRBV24-1 and TRBJ2-2, with TRBD2 matching 8 bases. Germline V gene sequence: CDR1 KGHDR, CDR2 SFDVKD. The CDR3 has 20 residues. V gave up 5 bases and J gave up 0 bases; unmatched junction bases: 16.

This sequence joins TRBV7-3 and TRBJ2-2; D gene uncertain. The CDR3 loop spans 12 amino acids. V lost 5 bases, J lost 6 bases, and 7 bases lay in between. From germline, CDR1 is SGHTA and CDR2 FQGTGA. As DNA, the CDR3 is TGTGCCAGCAGCCTGCTACCCGGGGAGCTGTTTTTT. As protein: CASSLLPGELFF.

Turning to this clonotype: The conserved final phenylalanine or tryptophan is absent from the CDR3, which likely points to a read error. The chain is built from TRBV12-3 or TRBV12-4 and TRBJ2-2; D not resolved. Between the trimmed V and J ends, which lost 7 bases and 2 bases, there was a span of 5 bases. CDR3 size: 12 residues. CDR3 sequence (DNA): TGTGCCAGCAACCAAAACACCGGGGAGCTGTTTTAT. It yields the protein CASNQNTGELFY.

This clonotype has a handful of counts. This rearrangement joins TRBV2 to TRBJ2-1, with a tentative D call TRBD2 (7 bases). The V and J ends lost 7 bases and 2 bases respectively, with 15 bases between them. The germline V gene has CDR1 SNHLY and CDR2 FYNNEI. The CDR3 has 15 amino acids. In nucleotides, the CDR3 is TGTGCCAGCAACCCCGGGGGGCCTACCTACAATGAGCAGTTCTTC. Its translation is CASNPGGPTYNEQFF.

This chain uses TRBV12-3 or TRBV12-4 with TRBJ2-3, with D hard to call. The CDR3 consists of 12 residues. Trimming stripped 3 bases from V and 4 bases from J, with 5 bases between. The CDR3 nucleotides read TGTGCCAGCAGTTTGTTCCCAGATACGCAGTATTTT. Its protein is CASSLFPDTQYF.

J is TRBJ1-2 and V is TRBV6-8; 8 nucleotides align to TRBD1. The CDR3 runs 14 residues. V lost 8 bases to trimming and J lost 8 bases; unmatched junction nucleotides: 13. Germline V gene data show CDR1 as MNHGY and CDR2 as SAAAGT. The CDR3, as DNA: TGTGCCAGCGGAAAAGACAGGGGCTCTTGGGGCTACACCTTC. This codes for CASGKDRGSWGYTF.

This clonotype showed up just a few times. This CDR3 is CSAHSGYYTF. In DNA, the CDR3 is TGCAGTGCGCACTCAGGGTACTACACCTTC. The chain uses TRBV20-1 and TRBJ1-2; the D gene is possibly TRBD1 (5 bases). The CDR3 totals 10 residues. V was trimmed by 6 bases and J by 10 bases, leaving 12 bases between them. Germline V gene data show CDR1 as DFQATT and CDR2 as SNEGSKA (reference sequence).

The V gene is TRBV19, the J gene TRBJ1-3; TRBD1 is a possible D gene (6 bases). The CDR3 runs 15 residues. The germline V and J ends were trimmed by 6 bases and 0 bases, with 12 bases remaining between them. Germline V gene lookup returns CDR1 LNHDA and CDR2 SQIVND (reference sequence). Written as DNA, the CDR3 is TGTGCCAGTAGCCCGGACAGCACCTCTGGAAACACCATATATTTT. It is translated as CASSPDSTSGNTIYF.

This clonotype has only a few counts. This chain connects TRBV7-9 to TRBJ1-2; D not certain. V was cut by 5 bases and J by 1 base, with 2 bases left in between. The CDR3 sequence is 11 residues long. The germline CDR1 and CDR2 sequences are SEHNR and FQNEAQ (reference sequence). The CDR3 DNA reads as TGTGCCAGCAGCCATAACTATGGCTACACCTTC. It is translated as CASSHNYGYTF.

This clonotype was observed many times. The CDR3: CASSQGFTGANVLTF. Here the CDR3 DNA reads TGTGCCAGCAGCCAGGGGTTTACTGGGGCCAACGTCCTGACTTTC. This rearrangement joins TRBV3-1 to TRBJ2-6; D ambiguous. CDR1 is LGHDT, CDR2 YNNKEL, per germline (reference sequence). V gave up 3 bases and J gave up 2 bases, with 8 bases separating them. The CDR3 is made up of 15 amino acids.

The chain is built from TRBV7-9 and TRBJ2-7, with D perhaps TRBD2 (6 bases). The V end lost 0 bases, the J end lost 9 bases, and 12 bases lay between the germline ends. The CDR3 length is 13 residues. Per germline, CDR1 SEHNR and CDR2 FQNEAQ (reference sequence). This CDR3 is CASSLAGLEGQYF. The CDR3 nucleotides are TGTGCCAGCAGCTTAGCCGGGTTGGAGGGGCAGTACTTC.

This clonotype was counted only a few times. The chain is built from TRBV7-2 and TRBJ2-7; D not resolved. V was clipped by 5 bases and J by 2 bases, with 7 bases between them. The V gene's germline CDR1 is SGHTA and CDR2 FQGNSA. CDR3 size: 12 residues. The DNA for the CDR3 is TGTGCCAGCAGCCCAGCCCCCTACGAGCAGTACTTC. It codes for CASSPAPYEQYF. Complete variable domain (other parts from reference TRBV7-2 and TRBJ2-7): GAGVSQSPSNKVTEKGKDVELRCDPISGHTALYWYRQSLGQGLEFLIYFQGNSAPDKSGLPSDRFSAERTGGSVSTLTIQRTQQEDSAVYLCASSPAPYEQYFGPGTRLTVT.

This clonotype was seen only a few times. This chain uses TRBV12-3 or TRBV12-4 with TRBJ2-1, with no clear D. The CDR3 covers 12 residues. The V and J ends lost 1 base and 9 bases respectively, with 7 bases between them. In DNA form, the CDR3 reads TGTGCCAGCAGTTTAGGACTTGTTGAGCAGTTCTTC. Its protein product is CASSLGLVEQFF.

This clonotype showed up many times. V and J are TRBV10-3 and TRBJ2-2; D call uncertain. Germline V gene sequence: CDR1 ENHRY, CDR2 SYGVKD. The CDR3 is made up of 15 amino acids. Trimming cost V 4 bases and J 0 bases, with 9 bases left between them. The chain's CDR3 is CAISVQPTNTGELFF. CDR3 sequence (DNA): TGTGCCATCAGTGTCCAACCGACGAACACCGGGGAGCTGTTTTTT.

The J gene is TRBJ1-2, the V gene TRBV19; D remains unclear. Germline V gene data show CDR1 as LNHDA and CDR2 as SQIVND (reference sequence). This CDR3 region has 17 residues. V was cut by 2 bases and J by 0 bases, with 16 bases left in between. Written as DNA, the CDR3 is TGTGCCAGTAGTATAAACGTAACCCCACCGACTAACTATGGCTACACCTTC. It encodes CASSINVTPPTNYGYTF.

The J gene is TRBJ1-4, the V gene TRBV11-2, with D possibly TRBD1 on 5 matching bases. CDR1 SGHAT and CDR2 FQNNGV come from the germline V gene. Trimming took off 2 bases at V and 8 bases at J, with 12 bases between the two ends. The CDR3 loop spans 14 amino acids. In nucleotides, the CDR3 is TGTGCCAGCAGCTTACAGGGACCTGGGGAAAAACTGTTTTTT. It codes for CASSLQGPGEKLFF.

Regarding this clonotype: The CDR3 end shows no conserved phenylalanine or tryptophan, and so a read error is likely. The CDR3 region has the DNA TGTGCCAGCAGTTACGGACTAGGTACAGATACGCAGTATCTT. It translates to CASSYGLGTDTQYL. The chain carries TRBV6-5 and TRBJ2-3, with 7 bases identical to TRBD2. The length of the CDR3 is 14 residues. The junction had 2 bases not matched to a gene; V was cut back by 2 bases and J by 3 bases. Germline CDR1 and CDR2: MNHEY and SVGAGI.

There are a few counts of this clonotype. The chain has TRBV6-5 and TRBJ2-7; 9 nucleotides match TRBD1. CDR1 MNHEY and CDR2 SVGAGI come from the germline V gene. J gave up 4 bases and V 5 bases, and 12 bases lay outside the gene matches. This CDR3 is built from 16 residues. The CDR3 spells CASSDFSGTGSYEQYF. CDR3 coding DNA: TGTGCCAGCAGTGATTTCTCCGGGACAGGGAGTTACGAGCAGTACTTC.

The chain links TRBV14 to TRBJ2-3; D is undetermined. The germline CDR1 and CDR2 sequences are SGHDN and FVKESK. The V gene lost 0 bases and the J gene lost 6 bases, with 19 bases spanning the gap. The CDR3 is 17 residues long. In nucleotides, the CDR3 is TGTGCCAGCAGCCAAGAATCGGAATTGAACGCAGTCGATACGCAGTATTTT. Translating it yields CASSQESELNAVDTQYF.

This clonotype has just a few counts. The J gene is TRBJ2-7, the V gene TRBV7-3, with D perhaps matching TRBD1 (8 bases). The CDR3 runs 14 residues. Germline-derived CDR1 and CDR2 are SGHTA and FQGTGA. V gave up 5 bases and J gave up 4 bases, with 15 bases separating them. CDR3 region: CASSPTGGGYEQYF. In DNA, the CDR3 is TGTGCCAGCAGCCCAACAGGGGGGGGGTACGAGCAGTACTTC.

The V and J genes are TRBV6-5 and TRBJ2-3; weak D call: TRBD2 (6 bases). This CDR3 is 16 amino acids long. CDR1 and CDR2 from the germline V gene are MNHEY and SVGAGI. The ends were cut back, 2 bases at V and 0 bases at J, with 12 bases in the middle. The CDR3 is CASSYGISGSTDTQYF. CDR3 sequence (DNA): TGTGCCAGCAGTTACGGGATTAGCGGAAGCACAGATACGCAGTATTTT.

This clonotype appeared a few times. The V gene is TRBV3-1, the J gene TRBJ2-2; TRBD1 might be the D (5 bases). The V gene's germline CDR1 is LGHDT and CDR2 YNNKEL (reference sequence). V shed 1 base and J shed 0 bases, with 9 bases lying between them. The length of the CDR3 is 16 residues. The CDR3 here is CASSQARVANTGELFF. CDR3 in DNA: TGTGCCAGCAGCCAAGCCAGGGTAGCGAACACCGGGGAGCTGTTTTTT.

This clonotype was observed once. The chain combines TRBV12-3 or TRBV12-4 with TRBJ2-5; the D call may be TRBD1 or TRBD2 (5 bases each). The CDR3 consists of 14 residues. V was trimmed by 4 bases and J by 5 bases, leaving 14 bases between them. The CDR3 DNA follows: TGTGCCAGCAGTTCCTCTGGGACCCCGGAGACCCAGTACTTC. Its protein is CASSSSGTPETQYF.